This T cell receptor (beta chain) was sequenced in a study of cytomegalovirus exposure and HLA in healthy donors. Study observations and caveats: A later analysis reportedly identified an Asian-associated ancestry cluster as carrying fewer N-insertions than the roughly 720-donor mean.

The PCR ran on 60 Vbeta and 13 Jbeta primers. Measured with immunoSEQ multiplex PCR; TCRdb has only the in-frame clones, and not every one. The sample carries roughly 140,000 clones, about 64% recorded once. This cohort consisted of healthy bone marrow donors. This clone was observed a few times. The antigen is unknown. Germline loops: CDR1 MNHEY, CDR2 SVGAGI. CDR3 length: 15 residues. Trimming pared 1 base from V and 3 bases from J, leaving 13 bases between. The sequence derives from a woman in her fifties or sixties in good health and CMV-seropositive. The chain is built from TRBV6-5 and TRBJ2-7; maybe TRBD2 (5 bases). Specimen: PBMCs. CDR3 DNA sequence: TGTGCCAGCAGTTACTTCGGACCCGAGGGCTACGAGCAGTACTTC. Translation: CASSYFGPEGYEQYF.